Each of the 24 T cell receptor beta chains below was sequenced from the same sample in a study of T cells after yellow fever vaccination (dated by TCRdb to 2018 to 2020). Preparation of the library involved 5' RACE. The instrument was an Illumina HiSeq 2500. TCRdb reprocessed the public reads (quality trimming at Q25 with fastp, clone calling with MiXCR) and kept in-frame beta chains. Identical CDR3 protein sequences are pooled into one entry, listed with their most common genes and DNA. This sample gives under 700,000 distinct CDR3 sequences in total; about a sixth of them show up just once. In total, the top ten clones hold roughly 17% of the sample. Per the publication, the treatment or condition label means: live attenuated yellow fever vaccine strain. Sequenced here: PBMCs, sampled 5 days after the first yellow fever vaccination. These receptors were obtained from a man younger than 35 who received the YFV17D yellow fever vaccine.

This chain links TRBV6-2 or TRBV6-3 with TRBJ1-1; 7 bases are shared with TRBD1. Trimming at V came to 8 bases and at J to 3 bases, leaving 6 bases not matched to a gene. Per germline, CDR1 MNHEY and CDR2 SVGEGT. The CDR3 sequence is 13 residues long. DNA for the CDR3: TGTGCCAGCCAAGGGGGCGGTTACACTGAAGCTTTCTTT. As protein: CASQGGGYTEAFF.

The chain has TRBV6-5 and TRBJ1-2, with a tentative D call TRBD1 (6 bases). Germline lookup yields CDR1 MNHEY and CDR2 SVGAGI. V was pared by 0 bases and J by 7 bases, with 9 bases between. There are 13 residues in the CDR3. CDR3 in amino acids: CASSYSRGRGYTF. The CDR3 DNA is TGTGCCAGCAGTTACTCCAGGGGCCGTGGCTACACCTTC.

This chain connects TRBV7-9 to TRBJ2-1, with a tentative D call TRBD1 (5 bases). CDR1 SEHNR and CDR2 FQNEAQ come from the germline V gene (reference sequence). CDR3 length equals 14 residues. V was pared by 5 bases and J by 5 bases, with 13 bases between. The CDR3 region is CASSIADNHNEQFF. The CDR3 DNA sequence: TGTGCCAGCAGCATCGCGGACAACCACAATGAGCAGTTCTTC.

This clonotype was counted between two and nine times. This chain links TRBV7-9 with TRBJ1-5; D gene ambiguous. V was pared by 0 bases and J by 1 base, with 7 bases between. CDR1 and CDR2 (germline): SEHNR, FQNEAQ (reference sequence). This CDR3 has 15 residues. CDR3 sequence: CASSLAQDSNQPQHF. The CDR3 DNA reads TGTGCCAGCAGCTTAGCGCAAGACAGCAATCAGCCCCAGCATTTT.

This clonotype has a handful of counts. This chain joins TRBV12-3 or TRBV12-4 and TRBJ2-4, with 11 bases identical to TRBD2. The CDR3 sequence is 16 residues long. The V segment lost 3 bases and the J segment 4 bases; nucleotides outside the gene matches: 5. Here the CDR3 DNA reads TGTGCCAGCAGTTTTGGTTCTAGCGGGGGGAAAAACATTCAGTACTTC. It is translated as CASSFGSSGGKNIQYF.

This clonotype was observed many times. The V and J genes are TRBV5-1 and TRBJ1-1; 7 bases are a match to TRBD1. Germline V gives CDR1 SGHRS, CDR2 YFSETQ. The CDR3 sequence is 16 residues long. Germline trimming cut 2 bases from V and 7 bases from J; bases unmatched to any gene: 14. The CDR3 loop is CASSFSSGTDTLEAFF. CDR3 bases: TGCGCCAGCAGCTTTTCCTCCGGGACAGACACCCTTGAAGCTTTCTTT. Based on the CDR3 plus reference TRBV5-1 and TRBJ1-1, the full variable domain is KAGVTQTPRYLIKTRGQQVTLSCSPISGHRSVSWYQQTPGQGLQFLFEYFSETQRNKGNFPGRFSGRQFSNSRSEMNVSTLELGDSALYLCASSFSSGTDTLEAFFGQGTRLTVV.

The J gene is TRBJ2-7, the V gene TRBV30; TRBD2 matches 10 bases. Trimming removed 3 bases from V and 2 bases from J; junction bases left unmatched: 4. In germline, CDR1 is GTSNPN, CDR2 SVGIG (reference sequence). The CDR3 runs to 14 residues. The DNA for the CDR3 is TGTGCCTGGAGCTTAGCGGGGGGTCCCTACGAGCAGTACTTC. This translates into CAWSLAGGPYEQYF.

In this sample, this clonotype turned up a few times. The rearrangement links TRBV5-1 to TRBJ1-2; the D is unclear. CDR1 is SGHRS, CDR2 YFSETQ, per germline. The CDR3 is made up of 14 amino acids. The germline V and J ends were trimmed by 1 base and 2 bases, with 9 bases remaining between them. The CDR3 region is CASSLYYGNYGYTF. The DNA for the CDR3 is TGCGCCAGCAGCTTGTATTACGGAAACTATGGCTACACCTTC.

This clonotype was seen a handful of times. The chain carries TRBV4-3 and TRBJ2-3; 7 bases match TRBD2. After removal of 0 bases from V and 4 bases from J, the junction contained 10 bases not matched to a gene. The CDR3 spans 17 residues. The V gene's germline CDR1 is LGHNA and CDR2 YSLEER. Written as DNA, the CDR3 is TGCGCCAGCAGCCAAGATCTCGGGGGGAGGGGCGCAGATACGCAGTATTTT. Amino acid sequence: CASSQDLGGRGADTQYF.

In this sample, this clonotype turned up a few times. The chain is built from TRBV4-2 and TRBJ1-2, with 9 positions matching TRBD1. CDR1 is LGHNA and CDR2 is YNFKEQ in the germline V gene. The CDR3 runs 15 residues. V gave up 4 bases and J gave up 8 bases; unmatched junction bases: 11. CDR3 loop: CASSLGQGGNLGYTF. The DNA for the CDR3 is TGTGCCAGCAGCCTGGGACAGGGCGGTAATTTGGGCTACACCTTC.

In this sample, this clonotype turned up a few times. The V call is TRBV15, the J call TRBJ2-1; 9 positions agree with TRBD2. The CDR3 sequence is 17 residues long. V lost 0 bases to trimming and J lost 7 bases; unmatched junction nucleotides: 10. Germline V gene lookup returns CDR1 LNHNV and CDR2 YYDKDF (reference sequence). This CDR3 is CATSRDERGGALNEQFF. The CDR3 bases are TGTGCCACCAGCAGAGATGAACGCGGGGGGGCCCTGAATGAGCAGTTCTTC.

In this sample, this clonotype turned up a few times. V and J are TRBV10-2 and TRBJ1-3, with D possibly TRBD1 on 6 matching bases. The CDR3 loop spans 14 amino acids. The V end lost 6 bases, the J end lost 0 bases, and 9 bases lay between the germline ends. Germline assignment: CDR1 WSHSY and CDR2 SAAADI. CDR3 sequence reads: CASSGDISGNTIYF. Written as DNA, the CDR3 is TGCGCCAGCAGCGGGGACATCTCTGGAAACACCATATATTTT.

This clonotype was counted ten times or more. CDR3 bases: TGTGCCAGCAGCGCGTTGGGGGGGATAGATACGCAGTATTTT. Translated, it gives CASSALGGIDTQYF. The rearrangement joins TRBV9 to TRBJ2-3; 7 positions agree with TRBD2. V was clipped by 3 bases and J by 5 bases; unmatched bases: 6. The length of the CDR3 is 14 residues. Germline CDR1 and CDR2: SGDLS and YYNGEE.

The V and J genes are TRBV5-1 and TRBJ1-1; D is perhaps TRBD1 (5 bases). V gave up 0 bases and J gave up 2 bases, with 8 bases separating them. CDR3 length: 14 residues. Germline V gives CDR1 SGHRS, CDR2 YFSETQ. CDR3 residues: CASSLGDSNTEAFF. The CDR3 region has the DNA TGCGCCAGCAGCTTGGGAGACAGTAACACTGAAGCTTTCTTT.

This clonotype was picked up a small number of times. J is TRBJ1-2 and V is TRBV29-1; unclear D gene. V lost 3 bases to trimming and J lost 6 bases, with 11 bases between them. Per the germline V gene, CDR1 is SQVTM and CDR2 is ANQGSEA. CDR3 length: 12 residues. CDR3 protein: CSVERVLNGYTF. CDR3 sequence (DNA): TGCAGCGTTGAGAGGGTGTTAAATGGCTACACCTTC.

This clonotype came up a few times. This sequence joins TRBV6-1 and TRBJ2-2; D is possibly TRBD1 (5 bases). The V end lost 6 bases, the J end lost 6 bases, and 14 bases lay between the germline ends. Germline CDR1 reads MNHNS; CDR2 reads SASEGT. CDR3 length: 14 amino acids. CDR3 protein: CASSRTPEAGELFF. As DNA, the CDR3 is TGTGCCAGCAGCAGGACACCCGAGGCCGGGGAGCTGTTTTTT.

This clonotype was seen a handful of times. This chain links TRBV12-3 or TRBV12-4 with TRBJ2-3, with 9 positions matching TRBD2. The CDR3 has 16 amino acids. The trim removed 5 bases at V and 2 bases at J, leaving 8 bases unmatched. The CDR3 coding sequence is TGTGCCAGCAGTACTGGGACTAGCCGGCCCACAGATACGCAGTATTTT. Residues: CASSTGTSRPTDTQYF.

The chain couples TRBV20-1 to TRBJ1-2; D is perhaps TRBD1 (5 bases). This CDR3 has 15 amino acids. V shed 0 bases and J shed 4 bases, with 15 bases lying between them. The germline CDR1 and CDR2 sequences are DFQATT and SNEGSKA (reference sequence). CDR3 nucleotide sequence: TGCAGTGCTAGAGATCCCCGGACATCAGTCTATGGCTACACCTTC. Protein sequence: CSARDPRTSVYGYTF.

This clonotype was seen more than once but under ten times. The rearrangement links TRBV6-1 to TRBJ1-1; TRBD1 matches at 7 bases. The CDR3 is 14 amino acids. Germline loops: CDR1 MNHNS, CDR2 SASEGT. The trim removed 5 bases at V and 6 bases at J, leaving 9 bases unmatched. CDR3: CASSPRQGRAEAFF. In nucleotides, the CDR3 is TGTGCCAGCAGTCCCCGACAGGGAAGAGCTGAAGCTTTCTTT.

The table lists this clonotype with a few counts. The chain couples TRBV20-1 to TRBJ2-1; 7 positions match TRBD2. The CDR3 is made up of 14 amino acids. Germline-derived CDR1 and CDR2 are DFQATT and SNEGSKA (reference sequence). The J segment lost 8 bases and the V segment lost 3 bases, leaving 10 bases of the junction unmatched. The CDR3 reads CSARPAGWADEQFF. The DNA of the CDR3 is TGCAGTGCTAGGCCAGCGGGGTGGGCGGATGAGCAGTTCTTC.

The V gene is TRBV29-1, the J gene TRBJ1-5; D may be TRBD1 (6 bases). V lost 4 bases and J 1 base, leaving 11 bases between the germline ends. Germline CDR1 is SQVTM and CDR2 is ANQGSEA. CDR3 length equals 14 residues. This CDR3 is CSVAWGASNQPQHF. CDR3 nucleotides: TGCAGCGTTGCGTGGGGGGCGAGCAATCAGCCCCAGCATTTT.

The chain employs TRBV6-4 and TRBJ2-6; D not certain. From germline, CDR1 is MRHNA and CDR2 SNTAGT. Trimming cost V 8 bases and J 1 base, with 9 bases left between them. This CDR3 is 14 amino acids long. The CDR3 reads CASRMGSGANVLTF. Here the CDR3 DNA reads TGTGCCAGCCGAATGGGGTCTGGGGCCAACGTCCTGACTTTC.

The V gene is TRBV27, the J gene TRBJ2-3, with no clear D. Germline V gene sequence: CDR1 MNHEY, CDR2 SMNVEV (reference sequence). CDR3 length: 13 residues. V shed 3 bases and J shed 6 bases, with 10 bases lying between them. CDR3 loop: CASSLFRQDTQYF. In DNA, the CDR3 is TGTGCCAGCAGTTTGTTTCGTCAGGATACGCAGTATTTT.

The genes are TRBV6-1 and TRBJ1-2, with no clear D. V lost 4 bases and J lost 7, with 19 bases in between. This CDR3 has 15 amino acids. CDR1 is MNHNS, CDR2 SASEGT, per germline. The CDR3 DNA is TGTGCCAGCAGTGTCTCGGGAGTACCGGCGGTTGGCTACACCTTC. Encoded protein: CASSVSGVPAVGYTF.